The rows below give T cell receptor beta chains drawn from one sample of a study of high-grade serous ovarian cancer treatment subgroups. Here immunoSEQ multiplex PCR was the method, and the copy in TCRdb shows in-frame clones only, minus some. In the table there are 7,000 to 10,000 clones, 70% to 80% of which are singletons. Sequencing input: tumor tissue. The receptors here all came from a human donor with high-grade serous ovarian cancer. Each CDR3 is given with its conserved first and last residue. A D gene is named only where the DNA matches it firmly. Where a row states a size, it is once, few, many or the class of an expanded clone; other rows omit it.

>TRBJ2-4|-|TRBV5-3|-
CARSLYPGASKNIQYF
TGTGCCAGAAGCTTGTATCCCGGGGCGTCGAAAAACATTCAGTACTTC
>TRBJ1-1|few|TRBV27|-
CASRRGPPGVEAFF
TGTGCCAGCAGGCGGGGACCGCCTGGGGTTGAAGCTTTCTTT
>TRBJ1-1|-|TRBV9|-
CASSATSLGNTEAFF
TGTGCCAGCAGCGCAACCAGCCTCGGGAACACTGAAGCTTTCTTT
>TRBJ2-5|-|TRBV7-9|-
CASSFQETQYF
TGTGCCAGCAGCTTCCAAGAGACCCAGTACTTC
>TRBJ2-1|-|TRBV5-1|TRBD2
CASSRVALAGGLNEQFF
TGCGCCAGCAGCCGGGTCGCGTTGGCGGGGGGGCTGAATGAGCAGTTCTTC
>TRBJ1-1|-|TRBV6-6|TRBD1
CASRYPGGYTEAFF
TGTGCCAGCAGATATCCAGGGGGTTACACTGAAGCTTTCTTT
>TRBJ1-2|-|TRBV5-1|-
CASSLGTGSYGYTF
TGCGCCAGCAGCCTAGGAACAGGGAGCTATGGCTACACCTTC
>TRBJ2-5|-|TRBV7-7|TRBD1
CASSPRTGEETQYF
TGTGCCAGCAGCCCGCGGACAGGGGAAGAGACCCAGTACTTC
>TRBJ2-1|-|TRBV9|-
CASSAEGDSYNEQFF
TGTGCCAGCAGCGCCGAGGGGGATTCCTACAATGAGCAGTTCTTC
>TRBJ2-7|-|TRBV7-8|-
CASSSPRGSYEQYF
TGTGCCAGCAGCTCTCCCCGGGGCTCCTACGAGCAGTACTTC
>TRBJ2-3|-|TRBV5-4|TRBD2
CASSLKRGLDTQYF
TGTGCCAGCAGCTTGAAGCGGGGGTTAGATACGCAGTATTTT
>TRBJ1-1|-|TRBV10-1|-
CASSEYTETEAFF
TGCGCCAGCAGTGAGTATACTGAGACTGAAGCTTTCTTT
>TRBJ1-1|medium-sized|TRBV2|-
CASSDRNPEAFF
TGTGCCAGCAGTGACAGGAACCCTGAAGCTTTCTTT
>TRBJ1-2|-|TRBV7-2|-
CASSFAGNYGYTF
TGTGCCAGCAGCTTTGCAGGGAACTATGGCTACACCTTC
>TRBJ1-2|-|TRBV5-1|-
CASSLGVGANYGYTF
TGCGCCAGCAGCTTGGGTGTGGGAGCTAACTATGGCTACACCTTC
>TRBJ2-7|once|TRBV27|-
CASSLSTQGKYEQYF
TGTGCCAGCAGTTTATCTACGCAGGGGAAGTACGAGCAGTACTTC
>TRBJ1-4|-|TRBV5-8|-
CASSLAFGGTNEKLFF
TGTGCCAGCAGCTTGGCGTTTGGAGGCACTAATGAAAAACTGTTTTTT
>TRBJ2-3|-|TRBV7-3|-
CASSSQRGSDTQYF
TGTGCCAGCAGCTCTCAAAGGGGGTCGGATACGCAGTATTTT
>TRBJ2-7|-|TRBV6-5|-
CASRAGGTYEQYF
TGTGCCAGCAGAGCAGGGGGGACCTACGAGCAGTACTTC
>TRBJ2-7|-|TRBV6-1|TRBD1
CASSEALLGQGVYEQYF
TGTGCCAGCAGTGAAGCTCTCTTGGGACAGGGGGTCTACGAGCAGTACTTC
>TRBJ2-7|-|TRBV4-1|TRBD2
CASSQTSGGASEQYF
TGTGCCAGCAGCCAGACTAGCGGGGGGGCTTCCGAGCAGTACTTC
>TRBJ2-3|-|TRBV6-1|TRBD2
CASSVPGGASTDTQYF
TGTGCCAGCAGTGTTCCGGGGGGGGCTAGCACAGATACGCAGTATTTT
>TRBJ1-1|-|TRBV19|-
CASSIYGTEAFF
TGTGCCAGTAGTATCTACGGCACTGAAGCTTTCTTT
>TRBJ1-1|-|TRBV2|-
CASSESRGDLGTEAFF
TGTGCCAGCAGTGAATCCCGGGGGGACCTGGGCACTGAAGCTTTCTTT
>TRBJ1-6|-|TRBV15|TRBD1
CATSRPDRESSPLHF
TGTGCCACCAGCAGACCCGACAGGGAGAGTTCACCCCTCCACTTT
>TRBJ1-2|once|TRBV6-1|TRBD1
CATRTGTGGNYGYTF
TGTGCCACCAGGACCGGGACAGGGGGTAACTATGGCTACACCTTC
>TRBJ1-2|-|TRBV7-2|TRBD1
CASSQELSETGVSYTF
TGCGCCAGCAGCCAAGAGCTCAGCGAGACAGGGGTTAGCTACACCTTC
>TRBJ2-1|-|TRBV12-5|-
CASGQTLGESYNEQFF
TGTGCTAGTGGTCAGACTTTGGGGGAATCCTACAATGAGCAGTTCTTC
>TRBJ1-1|-|TRBV4-1|TRBD1
CASSPRTGNLAFF
TGCGCCAGCAGCCCCCGGACAGGGAATCTTGCTTTCTTT
>TRBJ1-2|-|TRBV30|-
CAWSQARKGPYVGYTF
TGTGCCTGGAGTCAGGCGCGCAAGGGACCGTATGTTGGCTACACCTTC
>TRBJ1-2|few|TRBV19|-
CASRTTGEGYGYTF
TGTGCCAGTAGAACGACGGGGGAGGGCTATGGCTACACCTTC
>TRBJ2-7|-|TRBV5-1|TRBD2
CASRVYGGRAGASYEQYF
TGCGCCAGCAGGGTGTACGGGGGGCGAGCGGGGGCTTCCTACGAGCAGTACTTC
>TRBJ2-7|-|TRBV7-2|TRBD1
CASSIGGWSVEQYF
TGTGCCAGCAGCATAGGGGGCTGGAGTGTCGAGCAGTACTTC
>TRBJ2-3|-|TRBV5-4|-
CASSLSGKDTQYF
TGTGCCAGCAGCTTGTCAGGGAAAGATACGCAGTATTTT
>TRBJ2-2|-|TRBV18|-
CASSPMRTASSTGELFF
TGTGCCAGCTCACCAATGCGGACAGCCTCGAGTACCGGGGAGCTGTTTTTT
>TRBJ2-7|-|TRBV6-5|-
CASSYGVARYEQYF
TGTGCCAGCAGTTACGGGGTAGCGAGGTACGAGCAGTACTTC
>TRBJ2-3|-|TRBV9|-
CASSGSSTDTQYF
TGTGCCAGCTCAGGTTCCAGCACAGATACGCAGTATTTT
>TRBJ1-5|medium-sized|TRBV4-1|TRBD1
CASETGDGNQPQHF
TGCGCCAGTGAAACAGGGGACGGCAATCAGCCCCAGCATTTT
>TRBJ2-1|-|TRBV18|-
CASSPALPDLGNEQFF
TGTGCCAGCTCACCTGCTCTGCCAGACCTGGGCAATGAGCAGTTCTTC
>TRBJ2-7|-|TRBV4-1|-
CASSQADLGYEQYF
TGCGCCAGCAGCCAAGCGGACTTAGGCTACGAGCAGTACTTC
>TRBJ1-6|-|TRBV27|-
CASRATNRPLHF
TGTGCCAGCAGAGCCACGAACCGACCCCTCCACTTT
>TRBJ2-4|-|TRBV4-1|TRBD2
CASSQDIGGFGNIQYF
TGCGCCAGCAGCCAAGATATCGGGGGGTTCGGAAACATTCAGTACTTC
>TRBJ1-4|few|TRBV7-9|-
CASSLLEGRFTSTNEKLFF
TGTGCCAGCAGCTTATTGGAGGGGCGTTTTACCTCAACTAATGAAAAACTGTTTTTT
>TRBJ1-6|-|TRBV12-5|TRBD1
CASSWDSYNSPLHF
TGTGCTAGTTCCTGGGACAGTTATAATTCACCCCTCCACTTT
>TRBJ1-6|few|TRBV2|-
CASSESRPVTPLHF
TGTGCCAGCAGTGAGTCCCGCCCGGTGACACCCCTCCACTTT
>TRBJ2-5|-|TRBV5-1|TRBD1
CASSIGTGAQRTQYF
TGCGCCAGCAGCATCGGGACAGGGGCTCAACGGACCCAGTACTTC
>TRBJ1-5|-|TRBV7-8|-
CASSKYPRSNQPQHF
TGTGCCAGCAGCAAGTATCCTAGGAGCAATCAGCCCCAGCATTTT
>TRBJ1-5|few|TRBV4-1|-
CASSQEQLNSNQPQHF
TGCGCCAGCAGCCAAGAACAACTAAATAGCAATCAGCCCCAGCATTTT
>TRBJ1-2|-|TRBV6-5|-
CASRPTGTNYGYTF
TGTGCCAGCAGACCTACAGGGACTAACTATGGCTACACCTTC
>TRBJ1-5|-|TRBV6-6|-
CASSARDTPQAQHF
TGTGCCAGCAGTGCCCGGGACACCCCGCAGGCCCAGCATTTT
>TRBJ1-5|-|TRBV6-1|-
CASSGESDQPQHF
TGTGCCAGCAGTGGAGAGAGTGATCAGCCCCAGCATTTT
>TRBJ2-3|-|TRBV19|-
CASGGDSRSSTDTQYF
TGTGCCAGTGGGGGGGACAGCCGATCTAGCACAGATACGCAGTATTTT
>TRBJ2-7|-|TRBV19|-
CASSIKGGGYEQYF
TGTGCCAGTAGTATTAAAGGGGGGGGCTACGAGCAGTACTTC
>TRBJ2-5|-|TRBV2|-
CASSERGRKETQYF
TGTGCCAGCAGTGAAAGGGGCAGGAAAGAGACCCAGTACTTC
>TRBJ2-7|-|TRBV11-2|TRBD2
CASSLALRGELSYEQYF
TGTGCCAGCAGCTTAGCCCTACGGGGGGAACTCTCCTACGAGCAGTACTTC
>TRBJ2-5|-|TRBV7-2|TRBD2
CASSSWSGGAPQYF
TGTGCCAGCAGCTCTTGGAGCGGGGGGGCTCCCCAGTACTTC
>TRBJ1-5|-|TRBV2|TRBD1
CASSHRGSRSNQPQHF
TGTGCCAGCAGTCACAGGGGGTCCAGGAGCAATCAGCCCCAGCATTTT
>TRBJ2-5|-|TRBV7-9|-
CASSLWTDGETQYF
TGTGCCAGCAGCTTGTGGACCGACGGGGAGACCCAGTACTTC
>TRBJ1-1|-|TRBV29-1|-
CSVELMGGNTEAFF
TGCAGCGTTGAATTGATGGGAGGGAACACTGAAGCTTTCTTT